The 8 T cell receptor beta chains given below trace back to one sample, sequenced in a study of spatial heterogeneity in lung cancer. Their target antigens are unknown. TCRdb reprocessed the 5' RACE reads via MiXCR and lists one record per CDR3 protein. The sample lists about 13,000 distinct CDR3 sequences, more than 3% occurring once. Findings and limits, study-wide: Tumors with more nonsynonymous mutations had more expanded intratumoral alpha and beta TCRs.

The time point: sample taken at primary tumor resection. The material was lung tumor tissue, obtained at surgery. The origin of the receptors is a male donor with early-stage non-small cell lung cancer.

In this sample, this clonotype turned up many times. The chain links TRBV14 to TRBJ2-1; D might be TRBD2 (6 bases). Germline V gene lookup returns CDR1 SGHDN and CDR2 FVKESK. Trimming stripped 1 base from V and 2 bases from J, with 12 bases between. The CDR3 has 16 residues. CDR3 nucleotides: TGTGCCAGCAGCCAAGTCTCCGGGAGCACCTACAATGAGCAGTTCTTC. It yields the protein CASSQVSGSTYNEQFF.

This clonotype was observed many times. The genes are TRBV12-3 or TRBV12-4 and TRBJ2-7; possible D gene TRBD1, 5 bases. V was pared by 8 bases and J by 6 bases, with 17 bases between. The CDR3 extends over 13 amino acids. CDR3 coding DNA: TGTGCCAGCGGTAAAAGGGGCGATACCGAGCAGTACTTC. It specifies CASGKRGDTEQYF.

On this clonotype: The junction shows a germline mismatch at one end, possibly a read error. This chain joins TRBV12-3 or TRBV12-4 and TRBJ1-5, with D possibly being TRBD1 (6 bases). This CDR3 comprises 16 residues. CDR3 sequence (DNA): TGTGACAGAAGTTTGGGGCAGGGGAGTGGGAATCAGCCCCAGAATTTT. It codes for CDRSLGQGSGNQPQNF.

This clonotype was picked up many times. V and J are TRBV3-1 and TRBJ2-7; no definite D call. CDR3 size: 12 residues. V lost 1 base and J 4 bases, leaving 5 bases between the germline ends. CDR1 is LGHDT, CDR2 YNNKEL, per germline (reference sequence). The CDR3, as DNA: TGTGCCAGCAGCCAAGCTTGGTACGAGCAGTACTTC. It yields the protein CASSQAWYEQYF.

This clonotype was counted many times. V gene TRBV28 combines with J gene TRBJ2-7, with unresolved D. The V gene lost 2 bases and the J gene lost 5 bases, with 10 bases spanning the gap. The CDR3 has 13 residues. CDR1 is MDHEN and CDR2 is SYDVKM in the germline V gene. The CDR3 loop reads CASSLLAINEQYF. In DNA, the CDR3 is TGTGCCAGCAGTTTACTGGCCATCAACGAGCAGTACTTC. Combining the CDR3 with reference TRBV28 and TRBJ2-7 gives the whole variable domain DVKVTQSSRYLVKRTGEKVFLECVQDMDHENMFWYRQDPGLGLRLIYFSYDVKMKEKGDIPEGYSVSREKKERFSLILESASTNQTSMYLCASSLLAINEQYFGPGTRLTVT.

This clonotype has at least ten counts. V and J are TRBV24-1 and TRBJ1-2; D unresolved. Per the germline V gene, CDR1 is KGHDR and CDR2 is SFDVKD. This CDR3 region has 14 residues. V was pared by 3 bases and J by 6 bases, with 13 bases between. This CDR3 is CATSDAPELDGYTF. The CDR3 DNA follows: TGTGCCACCAGTGATGCCCCTGAGTTGGATGGCTACACCTTC.

The chain combines TRBV3-1 with TRBJ2-2; no firm D call. The CDR3 has 11 residues. V was clipped by 6 bases and J by 4 bases, with 3 bases between them. Germline values: CDR1 LGHDT, CDR2 YNNKEL (reference sequence). The CDR3 bases are TGTGCCAGCAGACTCACCGGGGAGCTGTTTTTT. Its translation: CASRLTGELFF.

As for this clonotype: This may be a read error: a much more frequent sequence differs by one nucleotide. V is TRBV28 and J is TRBJ2-6, with TRBD1 as a possible D gene (5 bases). The length of the CDR3 is 14 residues. CDR1 is MDHEN and CDR2 is SYDVKM in the germline V gene. The CDR3 sequence: CASTDVTGANILTF. CDR3 bases: TGTGCCAGCACAGACGTTACTGGGGCCAACATCCTGACTTTC.